A single sample is the source of the 26 T cell receptor beta chains below, sequenced in a study of blood T cell repertoires in COVID-19. Sequenced by immunoSEQ multiplex PCR; TCRdb stores in-frame clones only, minus some. The sample lists 75,000 to 95,000 clones, roughly 88% occurring once. Sequenced input: peripheral blood. Receptor source: a man in his forties or fifties with active COVID-19.

The chain combines TRBV7-8 with TRBJ1-2; D unclear. V lost 1 base, J lost 8 bases, and 14 bases lay in between. The germline CDR1 and CDR2 sequences are SGHVS and FQNEAQ. The CDR3 has 14 residues. The CDR3 nucleotides are TGTGCCAGCAGCTTAGGGGTAGACCTGGAGGGCTACACCTTC. It yields the protein CASSLGVDLEGYTF.

J is TRBJ2-2 and V is TRBV28; no definite D call. V lost 7 bases and J 4 bases, leaving 13 bases between the germline ends. This CDR3 region has 14 residues. Germline V gene data show CDR1 as MDHEN and CDR2 as SYDVKM. The CDR3 protein is CASKRRIITGELFF. The CDR3 DNA is TGTGCCAGCAAGAGGCGCATCATCACCGGGGAGCTGTTTTTT. The full variable domain, completed using reference TRBV28 and TRBJ2-2, is DVKVTQSSRYLVKRTGEKVFLECVQDMDHENMFWYRQDPGLGLRLIYFSYDVKMKEKGDIPEGYSVSREKKERFSLILESASTNQTSMYLCASKRRIITGELFFGEGSRLTVL.

The chain combines TRBV12-3 or TRBV12-4 with TRBJ2-5, with a possible D match to TRBD2 (7 bases). The CDR3 consists of 13 residues. Trimming removed 7 bases at V and 5 bases at J, with 14 bases between. CDR3 sequence reads: CASTPGGFETQYF. CDR3 DNA: TGTGCCAGCACCCCGGGGGGCTTTGAGACCCAGTACTTC.

This chain connects TRBV3-1 (or the pseudogene TRBV3-2) to TRBJ2-2, with 13 bases matching TRBD2. CDR1 is LGHDT, CDR2 YNNKEL, per germline (reference sequence). V lost 0 bases to trimming and J lost 6 bases; unmatched junction nucleotides: 4. CDR3 length: 17 residues. CDR3 coding DNA: TGTGCCAGCAGCCAAGATGGGACTAGCGGGGCTTCCGGGGAGCTGTTTTTT. Amino acids: CASSQDGTSGASGELFF.

This chain links TRBV11-3 with TRBJ2-2; 9 bases agree with TRBD2. CDR1 is SGHNT and CDR2 is YENEEA in the germline V gene. Losses at the gene ends were 1 base for V and 6 bases for J; bases not matched to a gene: 6. This CDR3 contains 16 residues. The CDR3 sequence: CASSLGASGTAGELFF. The DNA for the CDR3 is TGTGCCAGCAGCTTAGGGGCTAGCGGGACTGCCGGGGAGCTGTTTTTT. The full variable domain, with the rest looked up from reference TRBV11-3 and TRBJ2-2, is EAGVVQSPRYKIIEKKQPVAFWCNPISGHNTLYWYLQNLGQGPELLIRYENEEAVDDSQLPKDRFSAERLKGVDSTLKIQPAELGDSAVYLCASSLGASGTAGELFFGEGSRLTVL.

The rearrangement links TRBV7-3 to TRBJ2-2; D is perhaps TRBD1 (6 bases). Germline V CDR1 and CDR2: SGHTA, FQGTGA. CDR3 size: 17 residues. Trimming left V 5 bases short and J 0 bases short, with 16 bases between. The CDR3 loop reads CASSLAVQGTNTGELFF. Here the CDR3 DNA reads TGTGCCAGCAGCCTAGCAGTGCAGGGGACGAACACCGGGGAGCTGTTTTTT.

Only a few counts were recorded for this clone. This chain uses TRBV9 with TRBJ1-6; D perhaps matches TRBD1 (6 bases). The germline V gene has CDR1 SGDLS and CDR2 YYNGEE. This CDR3 is 17 amino acids long. Trimming stripped 0 bases from V and 1 base from J, with 11 bases between. The CDR3 region has the DNA TGTGCCAGCAGCGTAGCTGGACAGTCGTCCTATAATTCACCCCTCCACTTT. It is translated as CASSVAGQSSYNSPLHF.

The gene calls are TRBV19 and TRBJ1-2; D may be TRBD1 (6 bases). The V and J ends lost 9 bases and 4 bases respectively, with 18 bases between them. The CDR3 consists of 14 residues. The germline V gene has CDR1 LNHDA and CDR2 SQIVND (reference sequence). The CDR3 reads CASSTGIQVYGYTF. The DNA of the CDR3 is TGTGCCAGCTCCACAGGGATCCAAGTCTATGGCTACACCTTC.

The chain links TRBV19 to TRBJ1-5; D gene ambiguous. The V and J ends lost 3 bases and 10 bases respectively, with 13 bases between them. There are 13 residues in the CDR3. Germline V gene data show CDR1 as LNHDA and CDR2 as SQIVND (reference sequence). CDR3 region: CASSMGSSQPQHF. The CDR3 DNA reads as TGTGCCAGTAGTATGGGCTCGTCACAACCCCAGCATTTT.

The gene calls are TRBV4-1 and TRBJ1-2, with 9 bases fitting TRBD1. CDR1 is MGHRA and CDR2 is YSYEKL in the germline V gene. There are 15 residues in the CDR3. With 4 bases clipped from V and 4 bases from J, the junction kept 7 bases outside the gene matches. The CDR3 bases are TGCGCCAGCAGCCCCTCCACGACAGGGGGCTATGGCTACACCTTC. This encodes CASSPSTTGGYGYTF.

The chain recombines TRBV7-9 with TRBJ1-1; 8 nucleotides match TRBD1. Germline V gene sequence: CDR1 SEHNR, CDR2 FQNEAQ (reference sequence). This CDR3 has 15 residues. Unmatched junction bases numbered 3, after V lost 3 bases and J lost 0 bases. The CDR3 DNA sequence: TGTGCCAGCAGCTTGCAGGGGGCGATGAACACTGAAGCTTTCTTT. Its protein product is CASSLQGAMNTEAFF.

A single count supports this clone. V and J are TRBV9 and TRBJ1-2; D may be TRBD1 (6 bases). This CDR3 has 19 residues. Germline V gene sequence: CDR1 SGDLS, CDR2 YYNGEE. Trimming took off 6 bases at V and 2 bases at J, with 29 bases between the two ends. The CDR3 coding sequence is TGTGCCAGCACCTCTAGTAACAACAGGGCGCAATCGCAGAACTATGGCTACACCTTC. It is translated as CASTSSNNRAQSQNYGYTF.

This sequence joins TRBV3-1 (or the pseudogene TRBV3-2) and TRBJ1-1; tentatively, D is TRBD1 (5 bases). Trimming stripped 8 bases from V and 4 bases from J, with 14 bases between. This CDR3 is 13 amino acids long. Germline V lookup: CDR1 LGHDT, CDR2 YNNKEL (reference sequence). The CDR3 here is CASSGLSGTEAFF. CDR3 DNA sequence: TGTGCCAGCTCGGGACTCTCGGGCACTGAAGCTTTCTTT.

This chain uses TRBV6-6 with TRBJ1-2; D gene uncertain. With 5 bases removed from V and 4 bases from J, the gap between germline ends came to 8 bases. The CDR3 spans 12 residues. Per germline, CDR1 MNHNY and CDR2 SVGAGI (reference sequence). The CDR3 protein is CASSVTTYGYTF. In DNA, the CDR3 is TGTGCCAGCAGTGTGACAACCTATGGCTACACCTTC.

This sequence joins TRBV7-8 and TRBJ2-5; 15 bases line up with TRBD2. This CDR3 comprises 16 residues. Trimming at V came to 4 bases and at J to 5 bases, leaving 5 bases not matched to a gene. The germline gives CDR1 SGHVS, CDR2 FQNEAQ. CDR3 loop: CASSSGTSGGLETQYF. The CDR3 DNA follows: TGTGCCAGCAGCTCTGGGACTAGCGGGGGGTTGGAGACCCAGTACTTC.

With respect to this clone: One end of the junction does not line up with germline, which may come from a read error. Here the CDR3 reads CASSAQGTGNTIYF. CDR3 DNA sequence: TGTGCCAGCAGCGCACAGGGGACTGGGAACACCATATATTTT. V usage is TRBV11-3 and J usage is TRBJ1-3; TRBD1 matches 7 bases. Germline V gene data show CDR1 as SGHNT and CDR2 as YENEEA. There are 14 residues in the CDR3.

The chain recombines TRBV7-9 with TRBJ1-4, with 8 bases fitting TRBD1. V was pared by 1 base and J by 4 bases, with 2 bases of the junction left unmatched. The V gene's germline CDR1 is SEHNR and CDR2 FQNEAQ (reference sequence). The CDR3 has 15 residues. The CDR3 DNA reads as TGTGCCAGCAGCTTAGTTACAGGGGGTAATGAAAAACTGTTTTTT. Translating gives CASSLVTGGNEKLFF. The entire variable domain, with the rest obtained from reference TRBV7-9 and TRBJ1-4, is as follows: DTGVSQNPRHKITKRGQNVTFRCDPISEHNRLYWYRQTLGQGPEFLTYFQNEAQLEKSRLLSDRFSAERPKGSFSTLEIQRTEQGDSAMYLCASSLVTGGNEKLFFGSGTQLSVL.

The chain joins TRBV7-2 to TRBJ2-7; D is possibly TRBD2 (6 bases). The CDR3 is made up of 14 amino acids. In germline, CDR1 is SGHTA, CDR2 FQGNSA. The V end lost 2 bases, the J end lost 6 bases, and 14 bases lay between the germline ends. This chain's CDR3 is CASSLQGLGGEQYF. The CDR3 region has the DNA TGTGCCAGCAGCTTACAGGGTTTGGGGGGCGAGCAGTACTTC.

The V call is TRBV7-2, the J call TRBJ2-2; 8 positions agree with TRBD2. This CDR3 has 17 residues. V gave up 4 bases and J gave up 6 bases; unmatched junction bases: 13. The V gene's germline CDR1 is SGHTA and CDR2 FQGNSA. CDR3 bases: TGTGCCAGCAGCTCCCCGGGAGGGATAAGGGGAGCCGGGGAGCTGTTTTTT. This sequence encodes CASSSPGGIRGAGELFF.

The chain employs TRBV5-1 and TRBJ2-5, with TRBD2 matching over 8 bases. From germline, CDR1 is SGHRS and CDR2 YFSETQ. Trimming removed 0 bases from V and 4 bases from J; junction bases left unmatched: 5. This CDR3 comprises 15 residues. The CDR3 coding sequence is TGCGCCAGCAGCTTGGATCTCGGGAGGGGAGAGACCCAGTACTTC. Translated, it gives CASSLDLGRGETQYF.

The chain has TRBV19 and TRBJ2-7, with 8 bases that match TRBD2. The CDR3 extends over 16 amino acids. Per germline, CDR1 LNHDA and CDR2 SQIVND (reference sequence). The V and J ends lost 5 bases and 3 bases, in that order; junction bases with no gene match: 12. CDR3: CASSPEGTGGFYEQYF. The CDR3 DNA reads TGTGCCAGTAGTCCAGAAGGGACGGGGGGGTTCTACGAGCAGTACTTC.

J is TRBJ1-3 and V is TRBV4-3, with a weak D call TRBD1 (5 bases). Looked up from germline, CDR1 is LGHNA and CDR2 is YSLEER. The CDR3 runs to 17 residues. Trimming shortened V by 0 bases and J by 0 bases, and 12 bases separated the two germline ends. The CDR3 region is CASSQDLPGPSGNTIYF. The CDR3 DNA sequence: TGCGCCAGCAGCCAAGATCTCCCAGGGCCCTCTGGAAACACCATATATTTT.

V usage is TRBV7-6 and J usage is TRBJ2-5, with 9 bases matching TRBD1. The CDR3 is 15 residues long. V trimming: 5 bases; J trimming: 2 bases; junction bases outside the gene matches: 6. Germline V gives CDR1 SGHVS, CDR2 FNYEAQ. The CDR3 bases are TGTGCCAGCAGCCCCAACAGGGGGCGGCAAGAGACCCAGTACTTC. Encoded protein: CASSPNRGRQETQYF.

The chain uses TRBV2 and TRBJ2-7; the match to TRBD1 covers 11 bases. Germline V CDR1 and CDR2: SNHLY, FYNNEI. The CDR3 has 13 residues. After removal of 4 bases from V and 7 bases from J, the junction contained 3 bases not matched to a gene. CDR3 protein: CASSGDRGSEQYF. The CDR3 nucleotides are TGTGCCAGCAGTGGGGACAGGGGGAGTGAGCAGTACTTC.

J is TRBJ1-5 and V is TRBV7-6, with D possibly matching TRBD1 (6 bases). Trimming pared 4 bases from V and 3 bases from J, leaving 13 bases between. The CDR3 totals 15 residues. Germline lookup yields CDR1 SGHVS and CDR2 FNYEAQ. CDR3: CASSSEQGVNQPQHF. In DNA, the CDR3 is TGTGCCAGCAGCTCTGAACAGGGCGTCAATCAGCCCCAGCATTTT.

J is TRBJ1-1 and V is TRBV29-1; D may be TRBD1 (5 bases). Germline V lookup: CDR1 SQVTM, CDR2 ANQGSEA. With 1 base removed from V and 1 base from J, the gap between germline ends came to 10 bases. This CDR3 is built from 14 residues. This CDR3 is CSVEAAGGNTEAFF. CDR3 nucleotide sequence: TGCAGCGTTGAAGCCGCGGGGGGGAACACTGAAGCTTTCTTT.